This paragraph reports one TCR beta chain. The antigen it recognizes is unknown. There are no base qualities to consult, and no much larger clone falls within one base. TCRbeta CDR3 regions were amplified from genomic DNA using the immunoSEQ Assay, a bias-controlled multiplex PCR. Processing in the source paper ran as follows. The number of nucleated cells in each sample was estimated from the amplification of reference gene primers within the assay. To quantify the absolute abundance of each unique TCRbeta CDR3 rearrangement, sequence reads were collapsed and filtered. For each sample, productive Simpson clonality was calculated by taking the square root of Simpson's diversity index across productive rearrangements. The clones in this table, taken by TCRdb from immuneACCESS, are in-frame only. Not every clone is retained; where verified, under half of the shortfall comes from an unresolved V gene, and the cause of the rest is unknown. The DNA gave D and trimming, while V, J and clone size come from that table. The sample profile shows some 400,000 clones; roughly nine tenths of them were found once. The ten largest account for more than 0.95% of the sample.

This record belongs to a study of blood T cell repertoires in COVID-19 (dated by TCRdb to about 2020). Describing the broader study: Collaborator samples came from the United States, Italy and Spain and covered acute and convalescent phases of COVID-19. Where HLA class I and class II types were available, the types were taken from metadata supplied by the sample provider, not from assay-based typing. The dataset comprised deeply sampled blood TCRbeta repertoires from subjects exposed to, actively infected with, or recovered from COVID-19. Samples were obtained from the ongoing ImmuneRACE study (first 160 participants) and from 1,254 subjects provided by 6 global collaborators. The prospective study material was composed of cDNA or gDNA derived from T cells, B-cell-depleted T cells, or PBMCs. The sample metadata nearly always contained a de-identified subject ID, COVID-19 status, age in years and sex. The repertoires were released in a freely available public database intended as a resource for research on the immune response to SARS-CoV-2.

In the prospective study, participants were 18 to 89 years old, resided in under 30 geographic areas of the United States, and were enrolled through a virtual design. To assign participants to cohorts, the prospective study relied on clinical history that participants themselves reported in a screening survey and a study questionnaire. Recovered participants in ImmuneRACE Cohort 3 were defined as having two consecutive negative NP/OP PCR tests, clearance from a healthcare professional, or resolution of symptoms. In the prospective study, mobile phlebotomists collected whole blood, serum and a nasopharyngeal or oropharyngeal swab from each participant. Over a roughly 2-month period, participants in the prospective study had the option of providing additional blood draws and questionnaires. Prospective study blood samples were shipped either frozen or at room temperature before DNA extraction. Broad study findings and their caveats: The amount of clinical and demographic metadata varied by source and participant and was provided uncurated.

The CDR3 spans 13 residues, from the cysteine through the phenylalanine. Only the CDR3 DNA is retained, 39 bases long and in frame from the first base. The junction carries 15 bases between V and J, which are trimmed by 5 bases and 13 bases respectively. Via the germline V gene (reference sequence), CDR1 is LNHDA and CDR2 SQIVND. The rearranged segments are TRBV19 and TRBJ1-6; the D segment could be TRBD1, given 6 matching bases. The sequence derives from a man aged 25-45 years who had recovered from COVID-19. The sample was PBMCs or T cells enriched from blood (not recorded which). The DNA sequence reads TGTGCCAGTAGTCCCCCAGGGGCGGCGCCCCTCCACTTT. Its amino acids are CASSPPGAAPLHF.